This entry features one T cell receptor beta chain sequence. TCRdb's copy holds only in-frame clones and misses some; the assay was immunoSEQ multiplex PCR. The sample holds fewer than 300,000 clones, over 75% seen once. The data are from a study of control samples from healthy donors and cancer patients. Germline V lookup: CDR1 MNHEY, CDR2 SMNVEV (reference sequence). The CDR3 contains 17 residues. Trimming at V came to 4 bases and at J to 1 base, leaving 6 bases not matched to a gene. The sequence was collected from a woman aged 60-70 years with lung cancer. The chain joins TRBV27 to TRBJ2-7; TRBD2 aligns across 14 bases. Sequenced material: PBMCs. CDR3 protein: CASSSGLAGVFSYEQYF. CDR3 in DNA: TGTGCCAGCAGTTCGGGACTAGCGGGAGTCTTTTCCTACGAGCAGTACTTC.